This T cell receptor beta chain comes out of a study of blood T cell repertoires in COVID-19. This CDR3 comprises 15 residues. V dropped 7 bases and J dropped 9 bases, with 25 bases sitting between them. Germline assignment: CDR1 GTSNPN and CDR2 SVGIG (reference sequence). In the original processing: Scientists estimated how many nucleated cells there were by amplifying reference gene primers. TCRdb keeps only in-frame clones here, not all; method: immunoSEQ multiplex PCR. V and J calls and clone size are those listed in that table; D and trimming were worked out from the DNA. The sample consists of about 220,000 clones, 84% of them appearing once.

The origin of this receptor is a woman aged 60-70 years with acute or convalescent COVID-19. Sequenced material: peripheral blood. This chain joins TRBV30 and TRBJ2-1; tentatively, D is TRBD2 (6 bases). The CDR3 sequence is CALNYQWQGGGEQFF. The CDR3 DNA reads as TGTGCCTTAAACTATCAATGGCAGGGAGGCGGTGAGCAGTTCTTC.